This TCR beta chain was recorded in a study of T cells in Graves' hyperthyroidism and ophthalmopathy. Overall study results and limits: Expanded thyroid clonotypes (above 0.001) were mostly also found in blood. Onset of ophthalmopathy came a median around 7.1 months after the model predicted it.

This clonotype was seen at least ten times. What it recognizes is unknown. Germline CDR1 SGHRS, CDR2 YFSETQ. Trimming at V came to 0 bases and at J to 5 bases, leaving 5 bases not matched to a gene. The CDR3 has 15 residues. Researchers took RNA transcripts and amplified the TCR beta CDR3 regions from them. HTBI primers drove first-round RT-PCR of the TCR CDR3. A single record per CDR3 protein comes from TCRdb applying MiXCR to the multiplex PCR reads. This sample carries some 510,000 distinct CDR3 sequences, under 25% of them seen once, and the ten largest clones take about 26%. A patient was excluded if there was uncontrolled infection, other autoimmune disease, pregnancy or lactation. Together with thyroid ultrasound, orbital computed tomography, serum thyroxine and TRAb, clinical symptoms were used for diagnoses.

Sequencing was done on a sample of blood. The receptor comes from a young man with Graves' hyperthyroidism. The chain combines TRBV5-1 with TRBJ2-5; 9 bases align to TRBD2. Here the CDR3 reads CASSLAGTSGETQYF. The DNA for the CDR3 is TGCGCCAGCAGCTTGGCCGGAACTAGCGGGGAGACCCAGTACTTC.